Listed below are T cell receptor beta chains from one sample, sequenced in a study of shared clonotypes between healthy human individuals. The protocol was immunoSEQ multiplex PCR, while the TCRdb copy is restricted to in-frame clones and leaves out a portion. Of around 2.5 million clones listed, roughly 93% are singletons. Specimen: naive CD4+ T cells from PBMCs. Source of these receptors: a young man in good health. Some clones in this sample may be carry-over from other donors' samples. The conserved cysteine and the conserved F or W are not part of the CDR3 here.

V gene: TRBV19
CDR3 protein: ASSRLAGAYEQY

V gene: TRBV7-9
CDR3 protein: ASLRTPGEQY

V gene: TRBV5-1
CDR3 protein: ASNRQLSGTPGELF

V gene: TRBV2
CDR3 protein: ASSDRDYGYT

V gene: TRBV2
CDR3 protein: ASSDGAVSNYGYT

V gene: TRBV4-3
CDR3 protein: ASSLLLAGRSSGSPEAF

V gene: TRBV15
CDR3 protein: ATSRGGGFGEQY

V gene: TRBV5-1
CDR3 protein: ASSPGTGVNQPQH

V gene: TRBV6-1
CDR3 protein: ASRAQGRVGNEQF

V gene: TRBV7-6
CDR3 protein: ASSLSEPETSGANVLT

V gene: TRBV5-1
CDR3 protein: ASSLSDRSYEQY

V gene: TRBV28
CDR3 protein: ASSPGTGINQPQH

V gene: TRBV7-8
CDR3 protein: ASSTLAGNTEAF

V gene: TRBV5-1
CDR3 protein: ASSFGGLAGWPDTQY

V gene: TRBV7-2
CDR3 protein: ASSPATGLSNQPQH

V gene: TRBV7-2
CDR3 protein: ASNIPGKEQF

V gene: TRBV7-9
CDR3 protein: ASSLGNEQF

V gene: TRBV6-5
CDR3 protein: ASSRVVTGELF

V gene: TRBV28
CDR3 protein: ASSFWFGQGNTGELF

V gene: TRBV4-1
CDR3 protein: ASSPRGLRSSYNEQF

V gene: TRBV19
CDR3 protein: ASSILSFDTEAF

V gene: TRBV4-3
CDR3 protein: ASSQDLSEGAGSYGYT

V gene: TRBV6-6
CDR3 protein: ASSRDGSSYNEQF

V gene: TRBV11-2
CDR3 protein: ASSLDPGQPTGELF

V gene: TRBV30
CDR3 protein: AWSGTGRNYEQY

V gene: TRBV7-3
CDR3 protein: ASSPDRVGEQY

V gene: TRBV6-6
CDR3 protein: ASRPEGAEAF

V gene: TRBV5-4
CDR3 protein: ASSLESRGSIQY

V gene: TRBV10-2
CDR3 protein: ASSMSLGGGSTNTGELF

V gene: TRBV11-2
CDR3 protein: ASSLTRDHYEQY

V gene: TRBV27
CDR3 protein: ASSPGTVQF

V gene: TRBV10-3
CDR3 protein: AIRGLAGATGSYNEQF

V gene: TRBV6-1
CDR3 protein: ASTGRAYEQY

V gene: TRBV7-2
CDR3 protein: ASSRDRARDEQY

V gene: TRBV2
CDR3 protein: ASSGTGAHRETQY

V gene: TRBV18
CDR3 protein: ASSPSTDSGNQPQH

V gene: TRBV30
CDR3 protein: AWSSWAGVYEQY

V gene: TRBV5-1
CDR3 protein: ASSLETGNQPQH

V gene: TRBV5-1
CDR3 protein: ASSLDGQGNEKLF

V gene: TRBV4-2
CDR3 protein: ASTLSGTGANEQF

V gene: TRBV9
CDR3 protein: ASSVKREAYNEQF

V gene: TRBV5-1
CDR3 protein: ASSEDHETQY

V gene: TRBV7-9
CDR3 protein: ASSLFGGRGTDTQY

V gene: TRBV12-5
CDR3 protein: AGGLGPPLDTLHYGYT

V gene: TRBV11-2
CDR3 protein: ASSSGLGTEQY

V gene: TRBV6-6
CDR3 protein: ASRTSGSYEQY

V gene: TRBV7-9
CDR3 protein: ASSTTWQYNEQF

V gene: TRBV5-6
CDR3 protein: ASSRAGVETQY

V gene: TRBV6-1
CDR3 protein: ASSATRDTYNEQF